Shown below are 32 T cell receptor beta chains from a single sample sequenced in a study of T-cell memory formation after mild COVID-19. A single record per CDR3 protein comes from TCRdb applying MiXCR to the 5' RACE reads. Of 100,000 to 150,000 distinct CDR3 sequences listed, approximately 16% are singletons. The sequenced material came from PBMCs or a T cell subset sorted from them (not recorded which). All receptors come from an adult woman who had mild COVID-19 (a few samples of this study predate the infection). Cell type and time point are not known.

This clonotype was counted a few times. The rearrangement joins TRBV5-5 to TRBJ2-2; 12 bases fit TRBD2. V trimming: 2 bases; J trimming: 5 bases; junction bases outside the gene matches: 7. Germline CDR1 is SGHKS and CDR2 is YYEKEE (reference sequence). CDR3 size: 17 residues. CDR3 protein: CASSLASGGARTGELFF. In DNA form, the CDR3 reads TGTGCCAGCAGCTTAGCTAGCGGGGGGGCCCGAACCGGGGAGCTGTTTTTT.

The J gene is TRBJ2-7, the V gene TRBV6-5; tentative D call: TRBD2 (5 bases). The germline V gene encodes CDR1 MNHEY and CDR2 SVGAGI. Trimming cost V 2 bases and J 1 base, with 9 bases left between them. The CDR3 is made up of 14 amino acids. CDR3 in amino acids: CASSYHGESYEQYF. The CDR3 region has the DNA TGTGCCAGCAGTTACCATGGGGAGTCCTACGAGCAGTACTTC.

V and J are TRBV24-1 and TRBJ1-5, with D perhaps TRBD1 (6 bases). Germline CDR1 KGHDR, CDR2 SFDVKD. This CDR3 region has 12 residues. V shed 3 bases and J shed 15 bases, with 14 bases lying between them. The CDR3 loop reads CATSDGPGQRHF. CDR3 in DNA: TGTGCCACCAGTGATGGGCCGGGACAAAGGCATTTT.

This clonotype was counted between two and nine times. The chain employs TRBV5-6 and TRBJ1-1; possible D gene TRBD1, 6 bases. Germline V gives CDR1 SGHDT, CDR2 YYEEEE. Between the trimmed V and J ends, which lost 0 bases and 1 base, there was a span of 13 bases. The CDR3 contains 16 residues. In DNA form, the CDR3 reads TGTGCCAGCAGCTTGGTGTCAGGGGACCGGAACACTGAAGCTTTCTTT. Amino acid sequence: CASSLVSGDRNTEAFF.

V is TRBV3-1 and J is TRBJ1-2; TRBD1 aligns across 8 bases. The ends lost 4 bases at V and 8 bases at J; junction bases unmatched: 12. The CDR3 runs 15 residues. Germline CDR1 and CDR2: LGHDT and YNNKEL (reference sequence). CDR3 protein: CASSLGPGRDRGYTF. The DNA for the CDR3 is TGTGCCAGCAGCCTAGGACCAGGGAGGGACAGGGGCTACACCTTC.

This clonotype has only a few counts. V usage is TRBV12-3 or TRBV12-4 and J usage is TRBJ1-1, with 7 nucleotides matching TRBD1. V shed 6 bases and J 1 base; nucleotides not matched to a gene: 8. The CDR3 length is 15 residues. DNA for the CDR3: TGTGCCAGCAGCGGGATTGACAGGGCGAACACTGAAGCTTTCTTT. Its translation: CASSGIDRANTEAFF.

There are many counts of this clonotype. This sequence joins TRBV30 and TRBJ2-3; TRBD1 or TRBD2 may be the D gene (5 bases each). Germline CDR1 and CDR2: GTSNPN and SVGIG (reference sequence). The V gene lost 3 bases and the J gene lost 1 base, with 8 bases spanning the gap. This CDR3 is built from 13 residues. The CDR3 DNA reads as TGTGCCTGGAGCGGGGACCGCACAGATACGCAGTATTTT. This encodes CAWSGDRTDTQYF.

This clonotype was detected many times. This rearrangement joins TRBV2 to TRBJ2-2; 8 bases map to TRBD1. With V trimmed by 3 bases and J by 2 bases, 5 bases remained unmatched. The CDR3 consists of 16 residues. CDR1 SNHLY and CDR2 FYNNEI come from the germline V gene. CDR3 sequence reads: CASSDPDRVNTGELFF. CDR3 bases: TGTGCCAGCAGTGACCCGGACAGGGTAAACACCGGGGAGCTGTTTTTT.

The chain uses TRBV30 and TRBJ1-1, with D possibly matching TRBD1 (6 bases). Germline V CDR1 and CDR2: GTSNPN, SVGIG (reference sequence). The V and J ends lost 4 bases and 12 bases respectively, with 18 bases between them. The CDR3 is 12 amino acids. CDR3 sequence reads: CAWIGRGFAPFF. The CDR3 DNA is TGTGCCTGGATAGGGAGGGGGTTCGCCCCTTTCTTT.

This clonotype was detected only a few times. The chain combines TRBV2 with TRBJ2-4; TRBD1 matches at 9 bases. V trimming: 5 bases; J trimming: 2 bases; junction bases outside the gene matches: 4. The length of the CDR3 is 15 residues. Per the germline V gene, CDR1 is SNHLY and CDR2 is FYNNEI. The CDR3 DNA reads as TGTGCCAGCAGTATACAGGGGGCATCCAAAAACATTCAGTACTTC. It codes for CASSIQGASKNIQYF.

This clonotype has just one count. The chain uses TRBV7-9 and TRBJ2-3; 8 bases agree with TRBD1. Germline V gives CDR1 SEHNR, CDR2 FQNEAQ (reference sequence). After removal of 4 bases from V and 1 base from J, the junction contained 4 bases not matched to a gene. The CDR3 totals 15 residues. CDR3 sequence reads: CASSYDRGGTDTQYF. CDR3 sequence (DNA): TGTGCCAGCAGCTACGACAGGGGAGGCACAGATACGCAGTATTTT.

CDR3 protein: CASSYLLRTSMNEQFF. The CDR3 region has the DNA TGTGCCAGCAGTTATCTGTTGCGGACTAGCATGAATGAGCAGTTCTTC. V usage is TRBV11-3 and J usage is TRBJ2-1, with 8 bases lining up with TRBD2. V was clipped by 6 bases and J by 7 bases; unmatched bases: 14. The CDR3 runs to 16 residues. Germline V gives CDR1 SGHNT, CDR2 YENEEA.

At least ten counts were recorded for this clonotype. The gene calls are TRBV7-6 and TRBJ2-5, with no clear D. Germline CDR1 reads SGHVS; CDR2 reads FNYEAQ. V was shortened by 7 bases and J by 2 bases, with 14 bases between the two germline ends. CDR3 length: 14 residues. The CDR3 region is CASTLGGQQETQYF. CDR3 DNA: TGTGCCAGCACCTTGGGTGGGCAGCAAGAGACCCAGTACTTC.

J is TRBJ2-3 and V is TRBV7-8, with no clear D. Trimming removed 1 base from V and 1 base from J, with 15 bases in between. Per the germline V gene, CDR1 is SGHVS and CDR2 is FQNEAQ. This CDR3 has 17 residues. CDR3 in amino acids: CASSLDPLEAGTDTQYF. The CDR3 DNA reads TGTGCCAGCAGCTTAGATCCCCTAGAGGCAGGCACAGATACGCAGTATTTT.

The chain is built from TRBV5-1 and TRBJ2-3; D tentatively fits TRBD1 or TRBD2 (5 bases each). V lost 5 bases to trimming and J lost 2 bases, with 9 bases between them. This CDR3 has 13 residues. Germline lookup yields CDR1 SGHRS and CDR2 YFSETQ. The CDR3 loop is CASRRDPTDTQYF. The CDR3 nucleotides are TGCGCCAGCAGACGGGACCCCACAGATACGCAGTATTTT.

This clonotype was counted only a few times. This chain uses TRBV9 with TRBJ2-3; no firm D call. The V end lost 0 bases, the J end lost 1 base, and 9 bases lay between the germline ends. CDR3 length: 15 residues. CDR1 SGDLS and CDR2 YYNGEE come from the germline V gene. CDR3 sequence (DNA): TGTGCCAGCAGCGTAGAGGGCATCGGCACAGATACGCAGTATTTT. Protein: CASSVEGIGTDTQYF.

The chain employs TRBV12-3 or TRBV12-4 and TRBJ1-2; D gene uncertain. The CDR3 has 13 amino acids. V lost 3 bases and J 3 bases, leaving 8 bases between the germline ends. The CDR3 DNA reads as TGTGCCAGCAGTTTGAGGAGGGACTATGGCTACACCTTC. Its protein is CASSLRRDYGYTF.

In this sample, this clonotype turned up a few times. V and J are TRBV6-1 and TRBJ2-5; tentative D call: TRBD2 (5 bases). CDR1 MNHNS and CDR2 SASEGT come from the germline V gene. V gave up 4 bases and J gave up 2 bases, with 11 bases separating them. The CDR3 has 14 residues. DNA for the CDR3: TGTGCCAGCAGTGCCTCGACGGGACAAGAGACCCAGTACTTC. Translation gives CASSASTGQETQYF.

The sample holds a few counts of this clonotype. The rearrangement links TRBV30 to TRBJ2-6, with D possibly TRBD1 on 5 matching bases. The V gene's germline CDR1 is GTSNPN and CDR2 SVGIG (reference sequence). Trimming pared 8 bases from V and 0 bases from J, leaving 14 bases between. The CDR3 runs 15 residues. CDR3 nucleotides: TGTGCCAGTAAGCACAGGTCCTCTGGGGCCAACGTCCTGACTTTC. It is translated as CASKHRSSGANVLTF.

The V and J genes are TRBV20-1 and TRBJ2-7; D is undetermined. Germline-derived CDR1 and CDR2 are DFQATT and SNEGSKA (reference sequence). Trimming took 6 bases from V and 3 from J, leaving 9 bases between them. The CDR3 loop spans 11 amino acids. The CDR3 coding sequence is TGCAGTGCACCTTACAGCTACGAGCAGTACTTC. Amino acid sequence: CSAPYSYEQYF.

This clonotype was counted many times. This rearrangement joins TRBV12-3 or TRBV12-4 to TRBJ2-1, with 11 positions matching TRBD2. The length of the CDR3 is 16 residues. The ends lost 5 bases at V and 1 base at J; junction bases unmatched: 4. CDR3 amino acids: CASSPSSGRSYNEQFF. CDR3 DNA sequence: TGTGCCAGCAGTCCATCTAGCGGGAGGTCCTACAATGAGCAGTTCTTC.

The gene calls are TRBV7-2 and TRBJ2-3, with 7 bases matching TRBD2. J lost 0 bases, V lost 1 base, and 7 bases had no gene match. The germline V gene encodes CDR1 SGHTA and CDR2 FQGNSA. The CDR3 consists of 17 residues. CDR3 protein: CASSLGAGALSTDTQYF. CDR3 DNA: TGTGCCAGCAGCTTAGGGGCGGGAGCCCTGAGCACAGATACGCAGTATTTT.

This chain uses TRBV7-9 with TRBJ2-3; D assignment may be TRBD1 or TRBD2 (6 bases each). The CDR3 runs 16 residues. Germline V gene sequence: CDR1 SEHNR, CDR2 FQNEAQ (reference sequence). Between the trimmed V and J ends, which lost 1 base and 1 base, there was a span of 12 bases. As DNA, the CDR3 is TGTGCCAGCAGCTTAGTCGAGGGGGGAGGCACAGATACGCAGTATTTT. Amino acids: CASSLVEGGGTDTQYF.

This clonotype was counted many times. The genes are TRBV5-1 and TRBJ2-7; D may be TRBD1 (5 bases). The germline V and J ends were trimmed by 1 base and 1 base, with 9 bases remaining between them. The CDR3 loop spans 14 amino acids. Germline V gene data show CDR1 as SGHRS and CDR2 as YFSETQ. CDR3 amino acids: CASSLLGASYEQYF. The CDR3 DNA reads TGCGCCAGCAGCTTGTTAGGGGCTTCCTACGAGCAGTACTTC.

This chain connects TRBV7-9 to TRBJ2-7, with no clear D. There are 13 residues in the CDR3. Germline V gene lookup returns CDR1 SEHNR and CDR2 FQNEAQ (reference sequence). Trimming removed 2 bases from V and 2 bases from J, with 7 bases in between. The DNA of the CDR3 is TGTGCCAGCAGCTTACCAGCAACCTACGAGCAGTACTTC. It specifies CASSLPATYEQYF.

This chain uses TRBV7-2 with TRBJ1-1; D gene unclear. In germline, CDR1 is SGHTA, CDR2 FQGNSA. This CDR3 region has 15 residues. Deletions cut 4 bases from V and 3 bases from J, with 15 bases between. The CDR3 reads CASSSYPLGDTEAFF. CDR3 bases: TGTGCCAGCAGCTCCTATCCCCTGGGCGACACTGAAGCTTTCTTT.

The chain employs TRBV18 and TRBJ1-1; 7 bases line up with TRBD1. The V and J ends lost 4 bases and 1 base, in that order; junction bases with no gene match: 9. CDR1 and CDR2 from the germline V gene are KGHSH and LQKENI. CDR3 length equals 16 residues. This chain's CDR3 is CASSHSQGRGNTEAFF. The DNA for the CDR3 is TGTGCCAGCTCACATTCACAGGGGCGGGGGAACACTGAAGCTTTCTTT. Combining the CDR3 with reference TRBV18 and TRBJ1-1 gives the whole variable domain NAGVMQNPRHLVRRRGQEARLRCSPMKGHSHVYWYRQLPEEGLKFMVYLQKENIIDESGMPKERFSAEFPKEGPSILRIQQVVRGDSAAYFCASSHSQGRGNTEAFFGQGTRLTVV.

CDR3 coding DNA: TGTGCCAGCAGTTACTCCCGCGGCCAGATCATGAACACTGAAGCTTTCTTT. It is translated as CASSYSRGQIMNTEAFF. The chain is built from TRBV6-5 and TRBJ1-1, with no clear D. The CDR3 has 17 amino acids. CDR1 is MNHEY and CDR2 is SVGAGI in the germline V gene. V gave up 0 bases and J gave up 0 bases, with 14 bases separating them.

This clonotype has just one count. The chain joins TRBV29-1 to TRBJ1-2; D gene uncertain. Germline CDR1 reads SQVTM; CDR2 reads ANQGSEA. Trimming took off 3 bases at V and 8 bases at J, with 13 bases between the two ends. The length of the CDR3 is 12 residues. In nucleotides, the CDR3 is TGCAGCGTTGATTCAAAGGGTGGAGGCTACACCTTC. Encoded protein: CSVDSKGGGYTF. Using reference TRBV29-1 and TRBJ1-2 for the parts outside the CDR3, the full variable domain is SAVISQKPSRDICQRGTSLTIQCQVDSQVTMMFWYRQQPGQSLTLIATANQGSEATYESGFVIDKFPISRPNLTFSTLTVSNMSPEDSSIYLCSVDSKGGGYTFGSGTRLTVV.

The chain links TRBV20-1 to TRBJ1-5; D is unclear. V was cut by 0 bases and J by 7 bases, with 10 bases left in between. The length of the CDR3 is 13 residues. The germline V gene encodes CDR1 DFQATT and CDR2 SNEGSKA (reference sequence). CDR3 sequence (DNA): TGCAGTGCTAGAGAAAGGACGGACCAGCCCCAGCATTTT. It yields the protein CSARERTDQPQHF.

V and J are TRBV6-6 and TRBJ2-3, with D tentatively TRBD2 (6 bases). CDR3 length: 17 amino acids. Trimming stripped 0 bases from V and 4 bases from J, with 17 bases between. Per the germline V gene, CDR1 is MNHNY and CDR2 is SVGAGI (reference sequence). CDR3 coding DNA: TGTGCCAGCAGTTACTCCTGGGACTCCTACCCGCCAGATACGCAGTATTTT. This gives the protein CASSYSWDSYPPDTQYF.

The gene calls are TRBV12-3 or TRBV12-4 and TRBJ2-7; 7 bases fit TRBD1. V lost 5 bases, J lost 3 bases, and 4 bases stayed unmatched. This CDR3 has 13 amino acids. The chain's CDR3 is CASSLDRDYEQYF. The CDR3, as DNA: TGTGCCAGCAGTCTCGACAGGGACTACGAGCAGTACTTC.